This TCR beta chain was sequenced in a study of beta chain features in type 1 diabetes. All of the isolated RNA was reverse transcribed, so expressed TCRB transcripts were sequenced. Clones were sequenced by immunoSEQ multiplex PCR, and TCRdb holds only the in-frame ones, with some missing. The table records around 300,000 clones, 7.5% to 9.5% of them present only once. The CDR3 loop spans 16 amino acids. Trimming removed 0 bases from V and 1 base from J, with 13 bases in between. Germline CDR1 LGHNA, CDR2 YSLEER. This clone has just a few counts. Its matching antigen is unknown. Broader study findings: Researchers caution that PCR might favor shorter templates, equally among patients and controls.

The rearrangement links TRBV4-3 to TRBJ2-7, with a weak D call TRBD2 (5 bases). The receptor's source is a woman younger than 35 in good health. Sequences were obtained from central memory CD4+ T cells from blood. The CDR3 spells CASSQDPDTGSYEQYF. The CDR3 DNA reads as TGCGCCAGCAGCCAAGATCCAGACACGGGGTCCTACGAGCAGTACTTC.